In this sample, the clone carrying this T cell receptor beta chain turned up a few times. This sample is drawn from a study of beta chain features in type 1 diabetes. Investigators reverse transcribed all isolated RNA, so they sequenced expressed TCRB transcripts. Generated by immunoSEQ multiplex PCR, the TCRdb table keeps only in-frame clones and is missing some. The sample holds about 620,000 clones; roughly 15% are singletons and the top ten take about 0.097%. Trimming pared 6 bases from V and 2 bases from J, leaving 16 bases between. Per the germline V gene, CDR1 is SGHTA and CDR2 is FQGNSA. The CDR3 is 15 residues long.

The TCR sequence derives from a man younger than 35 in good health. The rearrangement links TRBV7-2 to TRBJ2-5; D gene ambiguous. Sequences were obtained from naive CD4+ T cells from blood. The CDR3 region has the DNA TGTGCCAGCAGACTCAAGGGCCCCGGTCAAGAGACCCAGTACTTC. As protein: CASRLKGPGQETQYF.